Presented here are 23 T cell receptor beta chains from one specimen sequenced in a study of OX40 agonist ivuxolimab in advanced cancers. Data came from immunoSEQ multiplex PCR; TCRdb stores just in-frame clones and leaves some out. The repertoire has around 66,000 clones, roughly nine tenths of them found once; the top ten carry 18%. The material was CD4+ or CD8+ T cells sorted from blood, obtained in a trial of the OX40 agonist ivuxolimab. All receptors come from an adult with an advanced solid tumor such as melanoma, head and neck, liver or kidney cancer.

V is TRBV9 and J is TRBJ1-2, with D perhaps matching TRBD1 (6 bases). This CDR3 region has 17 residues. Trimming cost V 0 bases and J 6 bases, with 21 bases left between them. The germline CDR1 and CDR2 sequences are SGDLS and YYNGEE. This CDR3 is CASSVDRGTSSGDGYTF. The CDR3, as DNA: TGTGCCAGCAGCGTAGATCGAGGGACATCGAGCGGGGATGGCTACACCTTC.

The chain combines TRBV28 with TRBJ2-5; D remains unclear. CDR3 length: 13 residues. V lost 6 bases to trimming and J lost 3 bases, with 11 bases between them. Germline CDR1 and CDR2: MDHEN and SYDVKM. DNA of the CDR3: TGTGCCAGCAGCAGAGTGGTGAAAGAGACCCAGTACTTC. Translating gives CASSRVVKETQYF.

This clone occurred once. The chain links TRBV5-1 to TRBJ2-1; the D gene is possibly TRBD1 (6 bases). V lost 5 bases and J 0 bases, leaving 15 bases between the germline ends. This CDR3 is 16 amino acids long. Germline V gene data show CDR1 as SGHRS and CDR2 as YFSETQ. The CDR3 DNA follows: TGCGCCAGCAGTCTGACTCGGACAGCCTCCTACAATGAGCAGTTCTTC. This sequence encodes CASSLTRTASYNEQFF.

Concerning this clone itself: Lacking the conserved final phenylalanine or tryptophan, this CDR3 likely reflects a read error. No DNA is shown, since the ends of the CDR3 on it are uncertain; the CDR3 is the one TCRdb lists. This chain connects TRBV12-5 to TRBJ1-5. The CDR3 spans 9 residues, counting both ends. Germline CDR1 LGHNT, CDR2 FRNRAP. CDR3 amino acids: CASGLWTGG.

The CDR3 sequence is CASSLGISPYGSPLHF. CDR3 DNA: TGTGCCAGCAGCTTAGGAATATCCCCTTATGGTTCACCCCTCCACTTT. The J gene is TRBJ1-6, the V gene TRBV11-2; D is unresolved. V shed 1 base and J shed 9 bases, with 16 bases lying between them. Germline V gene lookup returns CDR1 SGHAT and CDR2 FQNNGV. The CDR3 loop spans 16 amino acids.

V gene TRBV10-1 combines with J gene TRBJ1-1; 9 bases are a match to TRBD1. V dropped 5 bases and J dropped 7; count of bases not matched to a gene: 5. This CDR3 is 13 amino acids long. Germline CDR1 and CDR2: WNHNN and SYGVQD (reference sequence). The DNA of the CDR3 is TGCGCCAGCAGTACGGGACAGGGCGTTGAAGCTTTCTTT. This encodes CASSTGQGVEAFF.

The chain has TRBV4-1 and TRBJ1-5, with no clear D. This CDR3 has 18 residues. The V gene lost 0 bases and the J gene lost 0 bases, with 15 bases spanning the gap. The germline V gene has CDR1 MGHRA and CDR2 YSYEKL. The CDR3 here is CASSQEIGRGYSNQPQHF. CDR3 coding DNA: TGCGCCAGCAGCCAAGAAATCGGCCGAGGTTATAGCAATCAGCCCCAGCATTTT.

This sequence joins TRBV19 and TRBJ1-4; no firm D call. V was cut by 1 base and J by 5 bases, with 8 bases left in between. The CDR3 has 14 amino acids. Per the germline V gene, CDR1 is LNHDA and CDR2 is SQIVND (reference sequence). The CDR3 spells CASSIGDWNEKLFF. As DNA, the CDR3 is TGTGCCAGTAGTATAGGAGATTGGAATGAAAAACTGTTTTTT.

This clone was picked up one time. The chain employs TRBV27 and TRBJ1-5; a possible D gene is TRBD1 (5 bases). Trimming stripped 6 bases from V and 3 bases from J, with 18 bases between. Germline loops: CDR1 MNHEY, CDR2 SMNVEV (reference sequence). The CDR3 is 16 residues long. CDR3 residues: CASRLLGEGLNQPQHF. In nucleotides, the CDR3 is TGTGCCAGCAGGCTACTCGGGGAGGGGCTCAATCAGCCCCAGCATTTT.

J is TRBJ1-2 and V is TRBV10-2; 7 bases align to TRBD1. This CDR3 is built from 15 residues. Trimming at V came to 6 bases and at J to 7 bases, leaving 14 bases not matched to a gene. The germline V gene has CDR1 WSHSY and CDR2 SAAADI. CDR3 amino acids: CASSPDRAALSGYTF. The CDR3, as DNA: TGCGCCAGCAGCCCCGACAGGGCGGCCCTAAGTGGCTACACCTTC.

The chain combines TRBV6-1 with TRBJ2-2; no definite D call. V lost 6 bases and J 2 bases, leaving 10 bases between the germline ends. Looked up from germline, CDR1 is MNHNS and CDR2 is SASEGT. CDR3 size: 14 residues. As DNA, the CDR3 is TGTGCCAGCAGCCGAGAAGTAAACACCGGGGAGCTGTTTTTT. Protein: CASSREVNTGELFF.

This chain connects TRBV11-2 to TRBJ2-3; the D gene is possibly TRBD2 (6 bases). Trimming removed 6 bases at V and 0 bases at J, with 19 bases between. Per germline, CDR1 SGHAT and CDR2 FQNNGV. CDR3 length equals 17 residues. CDR3 in amino acids: CASSSALSGHSTDTQYF. The CDR3 DNA reads TGTGCCAGCAGTTCCGCACTTAGCGGTCATAGCACAGATACGCAGTATTTT.

V is TRBV7-2 and J is TRBJ2-1; perhaps D is TRBD1 or TRBD2 (5 bases each). This CDR3 spans 18 amino acids. Trimming took off 2 bases at V and 0 bases at J, with 17 bases between the two ends. Germline V gene sequence: CDR1 SGHTA, CDR2 FQGNSA. CDR3 nucleotides: TGTGCCAGCAGCTTATGGCCCTGGGACGCGAGCTCCTACAATGAGCAGTTCTTC. Its translation: CASSLWPWDASSYNEQFF.

The rearrangement links TRBV4-1 to TRBJ1-5, with 9 bases fitting TRBD1. Germline loops: CDR1 MGHRA, CDR2 YSYEKL. This CDR3 contains 13 residues. V lost 8 bases to trimming and J lost 5 bases; unmatched junction nucleotides: 4. The CDR3 protein is CASGGQGHQPQHF. For the CDR3, the DNA is TGCGCCAGCGGGGGACAGGGTCATCAGCCCCAGCATTTT.

The chain has TRBV29-1 and TRBJ2-5; D may be TRBD2 (5 bases). From germline, CDR1 is SQVTM and CDR2 ANQGSEA. This CDR3 spans 11 amino acids. With 6 bases removed from V and 5 bases from J, the gap between germline ends came to 10 bases. CDR3 DNA sequence: TGCAGCGTGGTCTGGAGGGAGACCCAGTACTTC. Its translation is CSVVWRETQYF.

The chain has TRBV11-3 and TRBJ2-1; D may be TRBD1 (5 bases). Germline CDR1 SGHNT, CDR2 YENEEA. The CDR3 runs to 12 residues. Between the trimmed V and J ends, which lost 5 bases and 7 bases, there was a span of 9 bases. The CDR3, as DNA: TGTGCCAGCAGCCGCGACAGAAATGAGCAGTTCTTC. The encoded protein is CASSRDRNEQFF.

The CDR3 DNA reads TGTGCCAGCCTCGGTGGGGGGGTCACAGATACGCAGTATTTT. Translating it yields CASLGGGVTDTQYF. The chain is built from TRBV11-2 and TRBJ2-3; 7 bases fit TRBD2. Germline CDR1 reads SGHAT; CDR2 reads FQNNGV. CDR3 size: 14 residues. V was pared by 8 bases and J by 2 bases, with 7 bases of the junction left unmatched.

V gene TRBV5-4 combines with J gene TRBJ2-7, with D possibly being TRBD2 (5 bases). This CDR3 is 14 amino acids long. Germline CDR1 SGHNT, CDR2 YYREEE (reference sequence). The germline V and J ends were trimmed by 0 bases and 1 base, with 8 bases remaining between them. In nucleotides, the CDR3 is TGTGCCAGCAGCTTGGAACGGGATTCCTACGAGCAGTACTTC. It yields the protein CASSLERDSYEQYF.

V gene TRBV5-5 combines with J gene TRBJ1-5, with D possibly matching TRBD1 (6 bases). Germline values: CDR1 SGHKS, CDR2 YYEKEE (reference sequence). Trimming pared 4 bases from V and 4 bases from J, leaving 12 bases between. This CDR3 is 14 amino acids long. CDR3 in amino acids: CASSPTGNNQPQHF. In nucleotides, the CDR3 is TGTGCCAGCAGCCCGACAGGAAATAATCAGCCCCAGCATTTT.

The rearrangement links TRBV11-2 to TRBJ2-3; D is undetermined. Trimming removed 5 bases from V and 2 bases from J, with 8 bases in between. Germline lookup yields CDR1 SGHAT and CDR2 FQNNGV. The CDR3 is 13 residues long. CDR3 DNA sequence: TGTGCCAGCAGCCCGACGCCCACAGATACGCAGTATTTT. Translation: CASSPTPTDTQYF.

The genes are TRBV6-6 and TRBJ1-5; D is possibly TRBD1 (5 bases). The CDR3 runs 12 residues. The germline gives CDR1 MNHNY, CDR2 SVGAGI (reference sequence). The ends were cut back, 2 bases at V and 7 bases at J, with 6 bases in the middle. The CDR3 bases are TGTGCCAGCAGTTACGGGGGGCAGCCCCAGCATTTT. This codes for CASSYGGQPQHF.

The chain joins TRBV15 to TRBJ1-5; the D gene is possibly TRBD1 (5 bases). The CDR3 covers 15 residues. V was trimmed by 0 bases and J by 4 bases, leaving 10 bases between them. The V gene's germline CDR1 is LNHNV and CDR2 YYDKDF (reference sequence). The CDR3 DNA reads TGTGCCACCAGCAGAGATTTGGGGCCAAATCAGCCCCAGCATTTT. It codes for CATSRDLGPNQPQHF.

The V call is TRBV2, the J call TRBJ2-3; 10 bases are shared with TRBD2. The CDR3 has 16 residues. V lost 9 bases to trimming and J lost 6 bases; unmatched junction nucleotides: 15. Germline CDR1 and CDR2: SNHLY and FYNNEI. The CDR3: CARSAPLAGPGDTQYF. The CDR3 DNA is TGTGCCAGGTCCGCCCCACTAGCGGGGCCGGGGGATACGCAGTATTTT.